This entry features one T cell receptor (beta chain) sequence. Antigen specificity is unknown. These data come from a study of shared clonotypes between healthy human individuals. Naive CD8 cells, CD45RO-negative and positively selected for CCR7, excluded terminally differentiated effector memory CD45RA+ cells. The healthy adult donors were HIV-negative and reported no recent acute infections or vaccinations. Clones were read by immunoSEQ multiplex PCR, and TCRdb kept only the in-frame ones, dropping some. Of approximately 740,000 clones listed, around 93% were seen once; the top ten hold around 24%. Study-wide results and limits: Researchers found naive subsets generally carried larger estimated richness than memory subsets.

Material: naive CD8+ T cells sorted from blood. The TCR originated in a young man in good health.

As DNA, the CDR3 is TGTGCCAGCAGCACGGGGACTAGCGGACAAGAGACCCAGTACTTC. This encodes CASSTGTSGQETQYF. The chain has TRBV5-6 and TRBJ2-5, with 11 bases lining up with TRBD2. J lost 2 bases, V lost 4 bases, and 4 bases had no gene match. This CDR3 is built from 15 residues. Germline V CDR1 and CDR2: SGHDT, YYEEEE.